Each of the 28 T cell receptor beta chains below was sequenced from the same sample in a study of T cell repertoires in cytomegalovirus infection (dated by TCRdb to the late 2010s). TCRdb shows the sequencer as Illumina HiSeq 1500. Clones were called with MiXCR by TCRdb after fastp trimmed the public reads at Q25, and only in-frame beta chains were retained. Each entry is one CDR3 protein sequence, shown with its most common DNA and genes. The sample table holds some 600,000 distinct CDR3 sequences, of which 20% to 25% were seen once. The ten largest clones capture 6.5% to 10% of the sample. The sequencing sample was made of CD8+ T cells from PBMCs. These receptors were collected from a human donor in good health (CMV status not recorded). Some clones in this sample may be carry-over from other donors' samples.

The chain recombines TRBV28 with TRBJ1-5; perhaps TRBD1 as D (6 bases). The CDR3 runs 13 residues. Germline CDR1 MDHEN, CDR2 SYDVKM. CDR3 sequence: CASGAGGNQPQHF. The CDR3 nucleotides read TGTGCTTCGGGGGCCGGAGGCAATCAGCCCCAGCATTTT.

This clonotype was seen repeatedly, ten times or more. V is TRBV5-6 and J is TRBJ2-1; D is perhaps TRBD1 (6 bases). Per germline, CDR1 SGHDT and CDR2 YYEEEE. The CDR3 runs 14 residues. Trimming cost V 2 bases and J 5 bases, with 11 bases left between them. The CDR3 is CASSFDRPHNEQFF. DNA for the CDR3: TGTGCCAGCAGCTTCGACAGGCCGCACAATGAGCAGTTCTTC.

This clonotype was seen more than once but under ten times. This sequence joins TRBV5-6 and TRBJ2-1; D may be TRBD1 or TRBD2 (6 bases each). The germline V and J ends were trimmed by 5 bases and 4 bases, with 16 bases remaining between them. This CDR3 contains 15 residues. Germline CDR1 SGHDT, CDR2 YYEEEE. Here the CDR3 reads CASRGGSTKYNEQFF. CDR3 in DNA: TGTGCCAGCAGAGGGGGGTCGACCAAATACAATGAGCAGTTCTTC. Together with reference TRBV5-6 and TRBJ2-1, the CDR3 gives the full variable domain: DAGVTQSPTHLIKTRGQQVTLRCSPKSGHDTVSWYQQALGQGPQFIFQYYEEEERQRGNFPDRFSGHQFPNYSSELNVNALLLGDSALYLCASRGGSTKYNEQFFGPGTRLTVL.

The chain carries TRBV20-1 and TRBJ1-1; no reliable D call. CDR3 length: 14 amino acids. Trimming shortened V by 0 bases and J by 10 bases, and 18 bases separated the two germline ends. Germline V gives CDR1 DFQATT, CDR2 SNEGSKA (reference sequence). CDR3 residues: CSARDERQAWGAFF. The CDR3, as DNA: TGCAGTGCTAGAGATGAGCGGCAGGCATGGGGAGCTTTCTTT.

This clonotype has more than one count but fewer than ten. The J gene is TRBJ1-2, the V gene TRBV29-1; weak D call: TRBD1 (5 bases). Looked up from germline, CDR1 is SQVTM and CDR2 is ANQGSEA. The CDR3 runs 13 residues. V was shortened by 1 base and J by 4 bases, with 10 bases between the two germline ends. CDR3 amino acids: CSVEAGIRYGYTF. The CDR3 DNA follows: TGCAGCGTTGAAGCAGGGATTCGCTATGGCTACACCTTC.

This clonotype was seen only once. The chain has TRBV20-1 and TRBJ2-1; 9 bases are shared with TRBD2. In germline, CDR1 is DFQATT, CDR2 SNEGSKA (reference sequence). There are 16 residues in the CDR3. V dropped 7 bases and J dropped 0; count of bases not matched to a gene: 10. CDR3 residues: CSVGSGGFSSYNEQFF. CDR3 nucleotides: TGCAGTGTGGGCAGCGGGGGGTTTAGCTCCTACAATGAGCAGTTCTTC.

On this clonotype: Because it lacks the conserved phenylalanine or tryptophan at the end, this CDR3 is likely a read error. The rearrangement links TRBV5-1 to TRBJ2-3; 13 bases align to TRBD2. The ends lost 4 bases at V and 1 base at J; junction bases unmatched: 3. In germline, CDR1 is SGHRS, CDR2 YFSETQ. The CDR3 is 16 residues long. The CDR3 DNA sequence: TGCGCCAGCAGCAAAGGGACTAGCGGGGGCACAGATACGCAGTATTAT. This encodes CASSKGTSGGTDTQYY.

DNA for the CDR3: TGTGCCAGCAGGGTGGGGGGACAGGGCGCCTATCAGCCCCAGCATTTT. It specifies CASRVGGQGAYQPQHF. V and J are TRBV28 and TRBJ1-5, with 9 bases matching TRBD1. CDR1 and CDR2 from the germline V gene are MDHEN and SYDVKM. The CDR3 covers 16 residues. The J segment lost 5 bases and the V segment lost 6 bases, leaving 11 bases of the junction unmatched. Full variable domain (rest looked up from reference TRBV28 and TRBJ1-5): DVKVTQSSRYLVKRTGEKVFLECVQDMDHENMFWYRQDPGLGLRLIYFSYDVKMKEKGDIPEGYSVSREKKERFSLILESASTNQTSMYLCASRVGGQGAYQPQHFGDGTRLSIL.

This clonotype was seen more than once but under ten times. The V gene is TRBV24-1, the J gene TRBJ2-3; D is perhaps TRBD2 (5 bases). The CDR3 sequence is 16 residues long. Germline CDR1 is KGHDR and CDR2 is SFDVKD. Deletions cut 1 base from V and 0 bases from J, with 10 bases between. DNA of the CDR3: TGTGCCACCAGTGATTTCCGGGGTTATAGCACAGATACGCAGTATTTT. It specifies CATSDFRGYSTDTQYF.

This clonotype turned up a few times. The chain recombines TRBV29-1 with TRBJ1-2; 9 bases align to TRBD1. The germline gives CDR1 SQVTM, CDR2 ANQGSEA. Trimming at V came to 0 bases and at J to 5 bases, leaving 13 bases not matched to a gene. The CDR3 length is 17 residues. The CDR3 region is CSVEDSVGQGAFYGYTF. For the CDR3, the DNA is TGCAGCGTTGAAGATAGCGTGGGACAGGGCGCATTTTATGGCTACACCTTC. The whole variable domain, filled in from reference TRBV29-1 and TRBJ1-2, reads SAVISQKPSRDICQRGTSLTIQCQVDSQVTMMFWYRQQPGQSLTLIATANQGSEATYESGFVIDKFPISRPNLTFSTLTVSNMSPEDSSIYLCSVEDSVGQGAFYGYTFGSGTRLTVV.

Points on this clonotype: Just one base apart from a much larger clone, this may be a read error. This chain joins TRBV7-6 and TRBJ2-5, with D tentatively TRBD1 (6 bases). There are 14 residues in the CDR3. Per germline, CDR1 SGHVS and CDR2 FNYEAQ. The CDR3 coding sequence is TGTACCAGCAGCCGTCTTCACAGGGAAGAGACCCAGTACTTC. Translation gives CTSSRLHREETQYF.

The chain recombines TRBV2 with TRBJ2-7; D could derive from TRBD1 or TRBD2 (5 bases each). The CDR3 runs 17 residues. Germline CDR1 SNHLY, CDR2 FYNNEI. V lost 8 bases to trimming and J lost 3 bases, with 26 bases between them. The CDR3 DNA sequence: TGTGCCAGCGACCGGGACCTAGTTTCAGGTGTGGGCTACGAGCAGTACTTC. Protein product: CASDRDLVSGVGYEQYF.

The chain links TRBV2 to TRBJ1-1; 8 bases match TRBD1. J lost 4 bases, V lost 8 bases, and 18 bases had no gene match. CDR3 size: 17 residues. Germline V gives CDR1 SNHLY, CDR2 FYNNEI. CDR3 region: CASPLADRAVPGTEAFF. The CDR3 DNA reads TGTGCCAGCCCCCTAGCGGACAGGGCAGTTCCGGGCACTGAAGCTTTCTTT.

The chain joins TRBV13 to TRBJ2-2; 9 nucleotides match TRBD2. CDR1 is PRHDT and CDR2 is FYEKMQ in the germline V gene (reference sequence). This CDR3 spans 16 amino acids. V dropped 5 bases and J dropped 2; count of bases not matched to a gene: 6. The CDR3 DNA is TGTGCCAGCAGCATTAGCGGGGGCCGAAACACCGGGGAGCTGTTTTTT. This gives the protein CASSISGGRNTGELFF.

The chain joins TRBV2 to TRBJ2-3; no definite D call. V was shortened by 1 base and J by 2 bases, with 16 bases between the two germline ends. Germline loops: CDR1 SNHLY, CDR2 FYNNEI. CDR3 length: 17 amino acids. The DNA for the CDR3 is TGTGCCAGCAGTGAAGGGCTAGAGACGATCCTCACAGATACGCAGTATTTT. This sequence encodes CASSEGLETILTDTQYF.

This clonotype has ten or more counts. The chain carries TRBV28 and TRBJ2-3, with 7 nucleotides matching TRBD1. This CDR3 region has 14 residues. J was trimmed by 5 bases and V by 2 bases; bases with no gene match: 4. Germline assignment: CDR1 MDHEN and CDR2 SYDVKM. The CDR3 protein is CASSLRGGGDTQYF. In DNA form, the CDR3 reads TGTGCCAGCAGTTTAAGAGGGGGCGGAGATACGCAGTATTTT.

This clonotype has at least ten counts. In DNA, the CDR3 is TGTGCCAGCAGCTTCGACAGGAACACCATATATTTT. Translating gives CASSFDRNTIYF. The chain has TRBV7-9 and TRBJ1-3; D possibly corresponds to TRBD1 (6 bases). V was clipped by 3 bases and J by 7 bases, with 7 bases between them. This CDR3 has 12 residues. CDR1 and CDR2 (germline): SEHNR, FQNEAQ (reference sequence).

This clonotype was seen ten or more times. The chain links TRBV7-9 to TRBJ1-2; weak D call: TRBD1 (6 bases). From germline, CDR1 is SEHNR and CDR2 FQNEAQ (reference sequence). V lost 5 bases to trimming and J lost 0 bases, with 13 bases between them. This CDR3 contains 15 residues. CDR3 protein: CASSGQPRANYGYTF. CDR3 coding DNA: TGTGCCAGCAGCGGACAGCCCAGGGCTAACTATGGCTACACCTTC.

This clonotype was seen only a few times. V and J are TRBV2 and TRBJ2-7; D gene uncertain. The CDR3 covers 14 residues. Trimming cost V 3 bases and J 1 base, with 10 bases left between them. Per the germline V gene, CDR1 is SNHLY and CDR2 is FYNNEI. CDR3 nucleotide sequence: TGTGCCAGCAGTGAGCCAGAGGCGTCCTACGAGCAGTACTTC. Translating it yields CASSEPEASYEQYF. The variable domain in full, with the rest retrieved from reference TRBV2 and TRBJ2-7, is EPEVTQTPSHQVTQMGQEVILRCVPISNHLYFYWYRQILGQKVEFLVSFYNNEISEKSEIFDDQFSVERPDGSNFTLKIRSTKLEDSAMYFCASSEPEASYEQYFGPGTRLTVT.

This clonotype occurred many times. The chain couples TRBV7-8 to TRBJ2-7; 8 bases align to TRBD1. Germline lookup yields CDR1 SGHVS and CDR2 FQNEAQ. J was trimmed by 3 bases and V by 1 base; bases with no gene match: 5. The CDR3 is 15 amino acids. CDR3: CASSLGAGQGYEQYF. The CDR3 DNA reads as TGTGCCAGCAGCTTAGGAGCCGGACAGGGCTACGAGCAGTACTTC.

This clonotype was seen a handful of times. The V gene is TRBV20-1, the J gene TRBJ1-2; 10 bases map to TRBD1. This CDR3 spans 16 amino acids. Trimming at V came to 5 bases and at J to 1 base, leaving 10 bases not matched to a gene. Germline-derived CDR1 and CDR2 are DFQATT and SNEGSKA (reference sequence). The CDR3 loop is CSAGMPDRGFNYGYTF. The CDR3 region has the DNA TGCAGTGCTGGAATGCCGGACAGGGGGTTTAACTATGGCTACACCTTC.

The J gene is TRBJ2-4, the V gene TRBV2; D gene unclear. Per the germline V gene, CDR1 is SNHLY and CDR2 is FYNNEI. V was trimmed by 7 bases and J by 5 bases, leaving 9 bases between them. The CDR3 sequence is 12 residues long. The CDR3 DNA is TGTGCCAGCATAAAGTCCGAAAACATTCAGTACTTC. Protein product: CASIKSENIQYF.

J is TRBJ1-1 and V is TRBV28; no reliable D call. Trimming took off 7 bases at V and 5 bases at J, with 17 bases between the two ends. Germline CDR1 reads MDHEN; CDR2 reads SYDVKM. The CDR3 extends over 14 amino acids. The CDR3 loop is CASTLASARTEAFF. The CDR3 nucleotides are TGTGCCAGCACCCTCGCCAGCGCCAGAACTGAAGCTTTCTTT.

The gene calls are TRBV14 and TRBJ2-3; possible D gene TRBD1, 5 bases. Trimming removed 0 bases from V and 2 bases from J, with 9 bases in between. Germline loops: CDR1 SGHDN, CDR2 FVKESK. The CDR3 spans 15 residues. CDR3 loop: CASSQDRVTTDTQYF. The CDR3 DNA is TGTGCCAGCAGCCAAGACAGGGTTACCACAGATACGCAGTATTTT. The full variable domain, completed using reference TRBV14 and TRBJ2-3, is EAGVTQFPSHSVIEKGQTVTLRCDPISGHDNLYWYRRVMGKEIKFLLHFVKESKQDESGMPNNRFLAERTGGTYSTLKVQPAELEDSGVYFCASSQDRVTTDTQYFGPGTRLTVL.

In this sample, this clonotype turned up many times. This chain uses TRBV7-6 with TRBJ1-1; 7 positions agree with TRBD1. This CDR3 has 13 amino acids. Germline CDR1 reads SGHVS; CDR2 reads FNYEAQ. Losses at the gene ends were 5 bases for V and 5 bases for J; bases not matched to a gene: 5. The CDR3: CASSRGGRTEAFF. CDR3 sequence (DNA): TGTGCCAGCAGCCGAGGGGGCCGGACTGAAGCTTTCTTT.

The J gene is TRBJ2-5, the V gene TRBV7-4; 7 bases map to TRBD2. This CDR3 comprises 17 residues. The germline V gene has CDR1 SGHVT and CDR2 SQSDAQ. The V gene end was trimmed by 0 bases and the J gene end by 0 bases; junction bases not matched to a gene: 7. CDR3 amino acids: CASSLAVAGENQETQYF. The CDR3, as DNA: TGTGCCAGCAGCTTAGCAGTTGCGGGGGAAAACCAAGAGACCCAGTACTTC.

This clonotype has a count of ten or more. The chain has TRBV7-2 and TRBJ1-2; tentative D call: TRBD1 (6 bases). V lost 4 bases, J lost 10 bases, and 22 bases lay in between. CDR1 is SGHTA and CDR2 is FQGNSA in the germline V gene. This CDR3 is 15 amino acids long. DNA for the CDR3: TGTGCCAGCAGCTCCCAGGGACACTTGAGCTCGCACTACACCTTC. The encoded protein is CASSSQGHLSSHYTF.

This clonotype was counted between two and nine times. The CDR3 DNA is TGTGCCAGCAGTTACGGAGGTAACGAGCAGTACTTC. It codes for CASSYGGNEQYF. The gene calls are TRBV6-6 and TRBJ2-7; the D gene is possibly TRBD2 (5 bases). The germline V gene has CDR1 MNHNY and CDR2 SVGAGI (reference sequence). The V end was cut by 2 bases, the J end by 5 bases, with 7 bases between. The CDR3 covers 12 residues.